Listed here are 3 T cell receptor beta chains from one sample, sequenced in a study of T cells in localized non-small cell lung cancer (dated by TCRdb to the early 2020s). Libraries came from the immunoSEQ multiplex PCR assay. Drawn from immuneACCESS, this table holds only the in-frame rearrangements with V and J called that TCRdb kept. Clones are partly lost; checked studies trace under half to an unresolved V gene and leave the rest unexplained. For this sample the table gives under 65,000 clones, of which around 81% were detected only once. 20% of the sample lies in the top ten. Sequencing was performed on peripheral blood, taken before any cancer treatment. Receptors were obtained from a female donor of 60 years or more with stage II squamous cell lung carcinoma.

The DNA of the CDR3 is TGTGCCAGCTCACCCCCCGTGGGGCACGAGCAGTACTTC. Translated: CASSPPVGHEQYF. The chain is built from TRBV18 and TRBJ2-7, with D maybe TRBD1 (5 bases). The V end lost 3 bases, the J end lost 5 bases, and 11 bases lay between the germline ends. From germline, CDR1 is KGHSH and CDR2 LQKENI. CDR3 length: 13 amino acids. Looking up the rest from reference TRBV18 and TRBJ2-7 gives the full variable domain: NAGVMQNPRHLVRRRGQEARLRCSPMKGHSHVYWYRQLPEEGLKFMVYLQKENIIDESGMPKERFSAEFPKEGPSILRIQQVVRGDSAAYFCASSPPVGHEQYFGPGTRLTVT.

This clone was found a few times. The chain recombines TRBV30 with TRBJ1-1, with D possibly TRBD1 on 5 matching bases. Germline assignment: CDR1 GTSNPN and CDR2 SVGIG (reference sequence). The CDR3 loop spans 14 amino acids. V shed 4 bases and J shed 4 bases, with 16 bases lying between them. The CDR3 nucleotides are TGTGCCTGGACCCGCCTTTCTGGGGGCACTGAAGCTTTCTTT. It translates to CAWTRLSGGTEAFF.

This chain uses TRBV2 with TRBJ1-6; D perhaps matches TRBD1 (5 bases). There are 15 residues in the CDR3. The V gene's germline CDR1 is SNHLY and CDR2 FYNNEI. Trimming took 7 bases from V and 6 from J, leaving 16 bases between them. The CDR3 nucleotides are TGTGCCAGCACTCGGACACTCTCCATTAATTCACCCCTCCACTTT. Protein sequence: CASTRTLSINSPLHF. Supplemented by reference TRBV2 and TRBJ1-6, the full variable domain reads EPEVTQTPSHQVTQMGQEVILRCVPISNHLYFYWYRQILGQKVEFLVSFYNNEISEKSEIFDDQFSVERPDGSNFTLKIRSTKLEDSAMYFCASTRTLSINSPLHFGNGTRLTVT.